Listed below are T cell receptor beta chains from one sample, sequenced in a study of human T cells and chemical hapten exposure. TCRdb called the RACE reads again in MiXCR, with one record for every CDR3 protein. The sample includes more than 35,000 distinct CDR3 sequences, around 6.8% of them seen just once. The specimen comprised whole blood, sampled in connection with sensitization to the hapten diphenylcyclopropenone (DPC). These receptors were taken from a woman aged 25 to 39 with alopecia areata. Some clones in this sample may be carry-over from other donors' samples. The CDR3 runs from the conserved cysteine through the conserved F or W. D genes are given only for firm matches. Size is omitted from some rows. Given values are once, few, many or a class for expanded clones.

many	TRBV20-1	TRBJ1-1	NA	TGCAGTGCTAGAAAGGCCCCTGTTAACACTGAAGCTTTCTTT	CSARKAPVNTEAFF
NA	TRBV28	TRBJ2-4	NA	TGTGCCAGCCTTCCCGACCGGGCCCTAATAGCCAAAAACATTCAGTACTTC	CASLPDRALIAKNIQYF
few	TRBV28	TRBJ2-5	TRBD2	TGTGCCAGCAGTTTGGGACTAGCGGGGACCGGGGAGACCCAGTACTTC	CASSLGLAGTGETQYF
few	TRBV7-2	TRBJ1-1	NA	TGTGCCAGCAGCTTTCGGTTACGGACTATGCTAATGAACACTGAAGCTTTCTTT	CASSFRLRTMLMNTEAFF
few	TRBV11-2	TRBJ1-1	NA	TGTGCCAGCAGCTTAGATCAGGGGAGAGCTTTCTTT	CASSLDQGRAFF
NA	TRBV2	TRBJ1-1	NA	TGTGCCAGCAGTGAAAGGTCTCTAGTAAACACTGAAGCTTTCTTT	CASSERSLVNTEAFF
NA	TRBV21-1	TRBJ2-2	NA	TGTGCCGGCAGCAATAGGTCGGAGGATTTGGTCACCGGGGAGCTGTTTTTT	CAGSNRSEDLVTGELFF
NA	TRBV28	TRBJ1-5	NA	TGTGCCAGCAGGTCGAGGGGCGCGGGCAATCAGCCCCAGCATTTT	CASRSRGAGNQPQHF
NA	TRBV12-3/TRBV12-4	TRBJ1-6	NA	TGTGCCAGCAGTCGGGCCACTAATTCACCCCTCCACTTT	CASSRATNSPLHF
NA	TRBV4-3	TRBJ1-2	NA	TGCGCCAGCAGCCAAGATGACAAGGCAGGAGCTAACTATGGCTACACCTTC	CASSQDDKAGANYGYTF
many	TRBV6-6	TRBJ1-2	NA	TGTGCCAGCAGTACGGATGGGAGGGTATATGGCTACACCTTC	CASSTDGRVYGYTF
many	TRBV11-2	TRBJ1-1	TRBD1	TGTGCCAGCAGCTTAGAGGCAGGGGGCGCGGGCACTGAAGCTTTCTTT	CASSLEAGGAGTEAFF
few	TRBV7-2	TRBJ2-7	NA	TGTGCCAGCAGCTTAGGGTCAGGCAACGAGCAGTACTTC	CASSLGSGNEQYF
many	TRBV18	TRBJ2-5	NA	TGTGCCAGCTCACTGGAACGCAGCGACCAAGAGACCCAGTACTTC	CASSLERSDQETQYF
many	TRBV20-1	TRBJ2-1	NA	TGCAGTGCTAGGGGCGGAAGCTCCTACAATGAGCAGTTCTTC	CSARGGSSYNEQFF
few	TRBV20-1	TRBJ1-1	TRBD1	TGCAGTGCTACGGGACAGGGGAACACTGAAGCTTTCTTT	CSATGQGNTEAFF
few	TRBV2	TRBJ1-5	NA	TGTGCCAGCAGTGGGAAACCCGTGACATCCAATCAGCCCCAGCATTTT	CASSGKPVTSNQPQHF
many	TRBV29-1	TRBJ2-3	NA	TGCAGCGTAAGCACTACTAGCACAGATACGCAGTATTTT	CSVSTTSTDTQYF
NA	TRBV19	TRBJ1-5	NA	TGTGCCAGTAGTATCCCAGGGGAGATCCTGCGGAGGCAGCCCCAGCATTTT	CASSIPGEILRRQPQHF
few	TRBV28	TRBJ2-4	NA	TGTGCCAGCAGTCCCCCCCGCGGTAAAAACATTCAGTACTTC	CASSPPRGKNIQYF
few	TRBV30	TRBJ2-1	NA	TGTGCCTGGAGCGTCCTAGGCAATGAGCAGTTCTTC	CAWSVLGNEQFF
few	TRBV29-1	TRBJ2-7	NA	TGCAGCGTTGGCGATGGGTTCTACGAGCAGTACTTC	CSVGDGFYEQYF
many	TRBV20-1	TRBJ2-3	NA	TGCAGTGCTAGAGGGGGGGCCCGGAACACAGATACGCAGTATTTT	CSARGGARNTDTQYF
NA	TRBV7-2	TRBJ1-6	NA	TGTGCCAGCAGCACCTATAATTCACCCCTCCACTTT	CASSTYNSPLHF
NA	TRBV4-1	TRBJ1-1	NA	TGCGCCAGCAGCCAACGGGCCTCGAACACTGAAGCTTTCTTT	CASSQRASNTEAFF
many	TRBV4-3	TRBJ2-1	NA	TGCGCCAGCAGCCAAGACGGCAGGGGGGTGTTAAGCAATGAGCAGTTCTTC	CASSQDGRGVLSNEQFF
few	TRBV6-5	TRBJ2-3	NA	TGTGCCAGCAGCCAATCGACGGTAATCACAGATACGCAGTATTTT	CASSQSTVITDTQYF